One TCR beta chain is described in this entry. The assay was immunoSEQ multiplex PCR, and TCRdb's table has in-frame clones only and misses some. Here the sample spans 95,000 to 150,000 clones, around 88% being singletons. The source of the sample is a study of control samples from healthy donors and cancer patients. V lost 0 bases to trimming and J lost 2 bases, with 10 bases between them. This CDR3 is 14 amino acids long. The germline V gene encodes CDR1 SQVTM and CDR2 ANQGSEA. The source is a man aged 40-49 years in good health. The V call is TRBV29-1, the J call TRBJ1-2, with a weak D call TRBD1 (6 bases). The sequencing sample was made of blood. The CDR3 reads CSVEDYDRNYGYTF. DNA for the CDR3: TGCAGCGTTGAAGATTACGACAGGAACTATGGCTACACCTTC.